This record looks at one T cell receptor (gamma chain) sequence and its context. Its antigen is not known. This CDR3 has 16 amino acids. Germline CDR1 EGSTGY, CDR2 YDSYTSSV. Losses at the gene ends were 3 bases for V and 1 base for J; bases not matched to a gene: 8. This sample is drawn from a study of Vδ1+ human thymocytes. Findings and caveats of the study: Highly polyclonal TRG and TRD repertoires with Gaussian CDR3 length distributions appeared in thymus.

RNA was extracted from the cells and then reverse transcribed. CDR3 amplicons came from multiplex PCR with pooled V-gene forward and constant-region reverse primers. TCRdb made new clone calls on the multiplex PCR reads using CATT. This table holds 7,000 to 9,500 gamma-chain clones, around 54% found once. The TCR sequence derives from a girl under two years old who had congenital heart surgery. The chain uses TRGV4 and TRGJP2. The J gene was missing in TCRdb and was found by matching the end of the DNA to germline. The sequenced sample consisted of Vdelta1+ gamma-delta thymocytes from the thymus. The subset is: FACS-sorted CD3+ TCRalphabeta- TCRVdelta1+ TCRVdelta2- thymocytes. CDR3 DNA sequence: TGTGCCACCTGGGATACGCGACCTAGTAGTGATTGGATCAAGACGTTT. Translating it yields CATWDTRPSSDWIKTF.